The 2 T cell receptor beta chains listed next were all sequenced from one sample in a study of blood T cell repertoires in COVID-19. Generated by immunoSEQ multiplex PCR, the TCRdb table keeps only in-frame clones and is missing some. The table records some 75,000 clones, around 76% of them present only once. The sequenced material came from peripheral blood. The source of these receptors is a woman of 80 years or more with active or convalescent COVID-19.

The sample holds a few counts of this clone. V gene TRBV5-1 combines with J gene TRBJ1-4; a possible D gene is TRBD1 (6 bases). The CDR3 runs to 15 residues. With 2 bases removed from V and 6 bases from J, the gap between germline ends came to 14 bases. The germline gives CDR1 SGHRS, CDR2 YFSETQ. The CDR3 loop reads CASSFAGGRDEKLFF. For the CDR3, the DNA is TGCGCCAGCAGCTTTGCGGGGGGGCGCGATGAAAAACTGTTTTTT.

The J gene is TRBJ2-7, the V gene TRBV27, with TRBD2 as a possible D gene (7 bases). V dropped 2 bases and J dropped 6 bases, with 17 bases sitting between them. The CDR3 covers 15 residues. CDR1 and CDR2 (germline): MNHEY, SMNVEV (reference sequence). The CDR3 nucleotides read TGTGCCAGCAGTTTACTAGGGGGGGGGAAGCTCGAGCAGTACTTC. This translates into CASSLLGGGKLEQYF.